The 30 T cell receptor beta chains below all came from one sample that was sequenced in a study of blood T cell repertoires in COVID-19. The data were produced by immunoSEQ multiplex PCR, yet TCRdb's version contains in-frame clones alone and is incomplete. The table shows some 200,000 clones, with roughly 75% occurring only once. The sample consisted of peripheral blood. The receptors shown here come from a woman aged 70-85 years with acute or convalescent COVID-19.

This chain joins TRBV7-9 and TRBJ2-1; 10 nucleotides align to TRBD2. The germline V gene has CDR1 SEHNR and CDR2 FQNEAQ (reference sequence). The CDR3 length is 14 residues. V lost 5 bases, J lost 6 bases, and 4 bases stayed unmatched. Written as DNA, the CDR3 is TGTGCCAGCAGCATCCTAGCGGGAGTCAATGAGCAGTTCTTC. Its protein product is CASSILAGVNEQFF.

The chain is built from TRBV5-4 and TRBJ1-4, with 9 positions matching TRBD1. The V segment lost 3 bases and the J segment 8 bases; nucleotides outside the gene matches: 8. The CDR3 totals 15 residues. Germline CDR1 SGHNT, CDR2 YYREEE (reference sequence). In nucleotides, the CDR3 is TGTGCCAGCAGCTCCCGGACAGGGGAATACGAAAAACTGTTTTTT. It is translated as CASSSRTGEYEKLFF.

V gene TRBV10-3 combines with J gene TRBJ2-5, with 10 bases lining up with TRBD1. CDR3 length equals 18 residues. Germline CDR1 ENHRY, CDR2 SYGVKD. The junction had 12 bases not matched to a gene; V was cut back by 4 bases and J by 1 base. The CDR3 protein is CAISGGRGTGEGQETQYF. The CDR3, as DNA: TGTGCCATCAGTGGGGGGCGAGGGACAGGGGAGGGCCAAGAGACCCAGTACTTC.

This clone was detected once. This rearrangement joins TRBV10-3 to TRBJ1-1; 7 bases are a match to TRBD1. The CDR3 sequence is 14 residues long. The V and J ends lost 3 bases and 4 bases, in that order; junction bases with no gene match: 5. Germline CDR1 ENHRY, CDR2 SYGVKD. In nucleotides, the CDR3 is TGTGCCATCAGTGACAGGGGGAAGGGCACTGAAGCTTTCTTT. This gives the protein CAISDRGKGTEAFF.

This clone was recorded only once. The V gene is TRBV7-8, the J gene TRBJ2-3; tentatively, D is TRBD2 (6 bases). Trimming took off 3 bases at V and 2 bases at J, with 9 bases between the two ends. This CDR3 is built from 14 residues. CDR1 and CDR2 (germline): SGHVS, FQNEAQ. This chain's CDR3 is CASSFLASTDTQYF. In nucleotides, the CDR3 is TGTGCCAGCAGCTTTCTAGCGTCCACAGATACGCAGTATTTT.

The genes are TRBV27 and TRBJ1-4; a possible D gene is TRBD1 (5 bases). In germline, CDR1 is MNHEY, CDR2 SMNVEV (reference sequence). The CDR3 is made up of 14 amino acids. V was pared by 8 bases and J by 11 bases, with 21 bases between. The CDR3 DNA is TGTGCCAGCCGCCCTCGGCAGGGATTGAGGAAACTGTTTTTT. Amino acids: CASRPRQGLRKLFF.

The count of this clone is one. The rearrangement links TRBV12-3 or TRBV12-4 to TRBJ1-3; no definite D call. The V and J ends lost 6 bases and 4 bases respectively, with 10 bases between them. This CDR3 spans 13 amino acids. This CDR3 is CASSEDSGNTIYF. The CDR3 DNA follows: TGTGCCAGCAGCGAAGACTCCGGAAACACCATATATTTT.

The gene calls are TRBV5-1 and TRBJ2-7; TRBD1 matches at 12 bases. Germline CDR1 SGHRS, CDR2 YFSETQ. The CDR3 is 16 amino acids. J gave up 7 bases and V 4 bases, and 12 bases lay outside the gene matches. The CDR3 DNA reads TGCGCCAGCAGCCCACTGGCGGGACAGGGGGCCGGGGAGCAGTACTTC. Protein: CASSPLAGQGAGEQYF.

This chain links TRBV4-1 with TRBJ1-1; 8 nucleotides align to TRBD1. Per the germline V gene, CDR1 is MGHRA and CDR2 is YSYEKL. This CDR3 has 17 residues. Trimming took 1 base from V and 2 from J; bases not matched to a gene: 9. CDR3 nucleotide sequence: TGCGCCAGCAGCCAAGGTCCGACAGGGGCGCTTAACACTGAAGCTTTCTTT. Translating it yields CASSQGPTGALNTEAFF.

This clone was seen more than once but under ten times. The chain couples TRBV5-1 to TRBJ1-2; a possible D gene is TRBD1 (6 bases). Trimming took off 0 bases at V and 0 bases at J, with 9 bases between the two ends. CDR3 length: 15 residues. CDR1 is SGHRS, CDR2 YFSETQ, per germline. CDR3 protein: CASSLDRQANYGYTF. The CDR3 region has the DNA TGCGCCAGCAGCTTGGATCGACAGGCTAACTATGGCTACACCTTC.

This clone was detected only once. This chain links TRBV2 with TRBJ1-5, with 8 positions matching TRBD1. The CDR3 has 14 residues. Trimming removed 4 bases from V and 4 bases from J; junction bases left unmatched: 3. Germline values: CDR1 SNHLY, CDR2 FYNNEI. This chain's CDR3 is CASSGQGRNQPQHF. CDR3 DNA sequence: TGTGCCAGCAGTGGACAGGGGAGAAATCAGCCCCAGCATTTT. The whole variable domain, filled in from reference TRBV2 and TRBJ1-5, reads EPEVTQTPSHQVTQMGQEVILRCVPISNHLYFYWYRQILGQKVEFLVSFYNNEISEKSEIFDDQFSVERPDGSNFTLKIRSTKLEDSAMYFCASSGQGRNQPQHFGDGTRLSIL.

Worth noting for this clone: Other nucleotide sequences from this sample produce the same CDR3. CDR3 sequence: CASSLGTGNQPQHF. The CDR3 nucleotides read TGCGCCAGCAGCCTCGGGACAGGCAATCAGCCCCAGCATTTT. The gene calls are TRBV5-1 and TRBJ1-5, with 7 bases that match TRBD1. Germline V lookup: CDR1 SGHRS, CDR2 YFSETQ. V lost 4 bases, J lost 2 bases, and 3 bases stayed unmatched. The CDR3 runs to 14 residues.

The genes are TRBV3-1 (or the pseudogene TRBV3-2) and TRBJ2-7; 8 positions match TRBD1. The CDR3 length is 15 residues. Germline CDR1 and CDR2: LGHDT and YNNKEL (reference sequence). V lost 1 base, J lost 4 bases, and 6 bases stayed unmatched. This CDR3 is CASSQVGRGPYEQYF. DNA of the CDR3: TGTGCCAGCAGCCAAGTTGGCAGGGGGCCATACGAGCAGTACTTC.

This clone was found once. This CDR3 reads CASSLPSGGIEELFF. CDR3 bases: TGTGCCAGCAGTCTCCCTAGCGGGGGGATAGAGGAGCTGTTTTTT. This rearrangement joins TRBV28 to TRBJ2-2, with 11 nucleotides matching TRBD2. CDR1 is MDHEN, CDR2 SYDVKM, per germline. CDR3 length: 15 amino acids. The V segment lost 5 bases and the J segment 10 bases; nucleotides outside the gene matches: 9.

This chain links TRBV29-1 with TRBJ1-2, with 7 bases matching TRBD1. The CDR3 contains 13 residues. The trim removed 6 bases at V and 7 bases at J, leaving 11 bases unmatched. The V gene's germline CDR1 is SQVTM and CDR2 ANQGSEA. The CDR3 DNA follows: TGCAGCGTCGGTACGACAGGGAGGAGTGGCTACACCTTC. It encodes CSVGTTGRSGYTF.

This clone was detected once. The CDR3 reads CASSPPNSQETQYF. The CDR3 DNA reads as TGTGCCAGCTCACCACCGAACAGCCAAGAGACCCAGTACTTC. The chain combines TRBV18 with TRBJ2-5, with D unresolved. CDR1 is KGHSH and CDR2 is LQKENI in the germline V gene. The V gene lost 0 bases and the J gene lost 1 base, with 6 bases spanning the gap. The CDR3 runs 14 residues. Filled out from reference TRBV18 and TRBJ2-5, the complete variable domain reads NAGVMQNPRHLVRRRGQEARLRCSPMKGHSHVYWYRQLPEEGLKFMVYLQKENIIDESGMPKERFSAEFPKEGPSILRIQQVVRGDSAAYFCASSPPNSQETQYFGPGTRLLVL.

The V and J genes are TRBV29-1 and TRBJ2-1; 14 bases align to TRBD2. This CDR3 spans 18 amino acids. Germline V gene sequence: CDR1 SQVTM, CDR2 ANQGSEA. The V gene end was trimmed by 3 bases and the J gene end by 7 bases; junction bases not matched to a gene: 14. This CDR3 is CSVEGVTGTSGSQNEQFF. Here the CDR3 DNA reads TGCAGCGTTGAGGGTGTAACCGGGACTAGCGGGAGTCAAAATGAGCAGTTCTTC.

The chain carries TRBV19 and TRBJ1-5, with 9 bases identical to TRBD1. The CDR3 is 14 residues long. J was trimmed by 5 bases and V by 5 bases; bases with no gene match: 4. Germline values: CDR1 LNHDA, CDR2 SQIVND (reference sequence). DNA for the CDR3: TGTGCCAGTAGTTTCGACAGGGGGTATCAGCCCCAGCATTTT. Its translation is CASSFDRGYQPQHF.

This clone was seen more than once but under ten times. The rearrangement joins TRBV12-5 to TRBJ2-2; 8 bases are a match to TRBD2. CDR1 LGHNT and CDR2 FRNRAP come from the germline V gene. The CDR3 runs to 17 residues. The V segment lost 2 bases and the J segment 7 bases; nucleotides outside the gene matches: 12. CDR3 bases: TGTGCTAGTGGTTTGACCACTAGCGGAGTCGGCGTCGGGGAGCTGTTTTTT. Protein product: CASGLTTSGVGVGELFF.

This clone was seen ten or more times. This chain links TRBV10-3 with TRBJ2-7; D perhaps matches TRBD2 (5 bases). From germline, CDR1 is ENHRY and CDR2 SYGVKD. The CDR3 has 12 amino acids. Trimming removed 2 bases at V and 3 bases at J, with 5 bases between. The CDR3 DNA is TGTGCCATCAGTGAGCGGGGCTACGAGCAGTACTTC. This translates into CAISERGYEQYF.

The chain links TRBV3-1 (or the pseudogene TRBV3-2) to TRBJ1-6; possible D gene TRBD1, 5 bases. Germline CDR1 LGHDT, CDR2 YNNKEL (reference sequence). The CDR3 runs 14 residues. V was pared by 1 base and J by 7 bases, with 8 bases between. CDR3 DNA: TGTGCCAGCAGCCAAGGGGGGGAGAATTCACCCCTCCACTTT. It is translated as CASSQGGENSPLHF.

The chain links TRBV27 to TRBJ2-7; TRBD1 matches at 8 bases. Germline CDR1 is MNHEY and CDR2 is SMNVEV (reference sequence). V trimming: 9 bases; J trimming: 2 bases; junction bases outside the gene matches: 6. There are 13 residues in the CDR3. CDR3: CASRRTGPYEQYF. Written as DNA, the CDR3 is TGTGCCAGTAGAAGGACAGGGCCCTACGAGCAGTACTTC.

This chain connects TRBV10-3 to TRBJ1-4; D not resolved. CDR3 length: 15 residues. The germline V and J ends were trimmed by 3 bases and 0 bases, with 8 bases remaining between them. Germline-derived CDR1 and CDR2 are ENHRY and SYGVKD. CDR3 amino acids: CAISDELATNEKLFF. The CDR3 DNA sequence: TGTGCCATCAGTGACGAGCTTGCAACTAATGAAAAACTGTTTTTT.

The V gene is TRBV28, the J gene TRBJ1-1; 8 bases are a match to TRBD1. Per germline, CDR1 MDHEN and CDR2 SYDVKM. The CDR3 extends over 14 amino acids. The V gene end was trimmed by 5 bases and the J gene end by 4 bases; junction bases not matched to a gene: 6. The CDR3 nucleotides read TGTGCCAGCAGTATACAGGGGGGGATCACTGAAGCTTTCTTT. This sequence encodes CASSIQGGITEAFF.

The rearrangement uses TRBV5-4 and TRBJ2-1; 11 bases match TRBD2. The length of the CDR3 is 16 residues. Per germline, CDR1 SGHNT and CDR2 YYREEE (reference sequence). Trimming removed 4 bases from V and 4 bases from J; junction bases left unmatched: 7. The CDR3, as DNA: TGTGCCAGCAGCAGTTTTTGGACTAGCGGGTACAATGAGCAGTTCTTC. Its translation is CASSSFWTSGYNEQFF.

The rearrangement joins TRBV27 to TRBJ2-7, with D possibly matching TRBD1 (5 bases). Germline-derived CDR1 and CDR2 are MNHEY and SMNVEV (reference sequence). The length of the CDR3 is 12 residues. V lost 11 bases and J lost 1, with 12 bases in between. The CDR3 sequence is CAGPQGSYEQYF. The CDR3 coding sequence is TGTGCCGGGCCTCAGGGATCCTACGAGCAGTACTTC.

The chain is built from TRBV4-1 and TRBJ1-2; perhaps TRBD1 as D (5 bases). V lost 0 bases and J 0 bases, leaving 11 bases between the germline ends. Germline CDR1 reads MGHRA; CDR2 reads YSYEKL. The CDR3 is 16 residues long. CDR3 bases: TGCGCCAGCAGCCAAGACCGGACACAAGCTAACTATGGCTACACCTTC. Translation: CASSQDRTQANYGYTF.

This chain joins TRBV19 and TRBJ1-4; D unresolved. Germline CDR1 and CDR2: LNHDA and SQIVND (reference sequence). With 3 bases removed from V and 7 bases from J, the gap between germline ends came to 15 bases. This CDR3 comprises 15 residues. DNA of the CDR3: TGTGCCAGTAGTATCCCCTTCCGGGGTAGTGAAAAACTGTTTTTT. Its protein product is CASSIPFRGSEKLFF.

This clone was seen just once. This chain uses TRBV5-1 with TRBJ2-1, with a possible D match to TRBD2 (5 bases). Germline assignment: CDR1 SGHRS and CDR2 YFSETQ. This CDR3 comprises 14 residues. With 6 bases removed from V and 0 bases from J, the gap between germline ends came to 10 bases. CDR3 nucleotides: TGCGCCAGCAACGACGGGATCTCCTACAATGAGCAGTTCTTC. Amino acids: CASNDGISYNEQFF.

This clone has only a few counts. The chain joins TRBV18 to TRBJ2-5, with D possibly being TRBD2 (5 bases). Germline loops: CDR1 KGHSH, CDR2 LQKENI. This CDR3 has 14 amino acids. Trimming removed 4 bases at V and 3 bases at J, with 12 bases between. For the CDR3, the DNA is TGTGCCAGCTCACGAAACCCCGGGGAAGAGACCCAGTACTTC. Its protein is CASSRNPGEETQYF.